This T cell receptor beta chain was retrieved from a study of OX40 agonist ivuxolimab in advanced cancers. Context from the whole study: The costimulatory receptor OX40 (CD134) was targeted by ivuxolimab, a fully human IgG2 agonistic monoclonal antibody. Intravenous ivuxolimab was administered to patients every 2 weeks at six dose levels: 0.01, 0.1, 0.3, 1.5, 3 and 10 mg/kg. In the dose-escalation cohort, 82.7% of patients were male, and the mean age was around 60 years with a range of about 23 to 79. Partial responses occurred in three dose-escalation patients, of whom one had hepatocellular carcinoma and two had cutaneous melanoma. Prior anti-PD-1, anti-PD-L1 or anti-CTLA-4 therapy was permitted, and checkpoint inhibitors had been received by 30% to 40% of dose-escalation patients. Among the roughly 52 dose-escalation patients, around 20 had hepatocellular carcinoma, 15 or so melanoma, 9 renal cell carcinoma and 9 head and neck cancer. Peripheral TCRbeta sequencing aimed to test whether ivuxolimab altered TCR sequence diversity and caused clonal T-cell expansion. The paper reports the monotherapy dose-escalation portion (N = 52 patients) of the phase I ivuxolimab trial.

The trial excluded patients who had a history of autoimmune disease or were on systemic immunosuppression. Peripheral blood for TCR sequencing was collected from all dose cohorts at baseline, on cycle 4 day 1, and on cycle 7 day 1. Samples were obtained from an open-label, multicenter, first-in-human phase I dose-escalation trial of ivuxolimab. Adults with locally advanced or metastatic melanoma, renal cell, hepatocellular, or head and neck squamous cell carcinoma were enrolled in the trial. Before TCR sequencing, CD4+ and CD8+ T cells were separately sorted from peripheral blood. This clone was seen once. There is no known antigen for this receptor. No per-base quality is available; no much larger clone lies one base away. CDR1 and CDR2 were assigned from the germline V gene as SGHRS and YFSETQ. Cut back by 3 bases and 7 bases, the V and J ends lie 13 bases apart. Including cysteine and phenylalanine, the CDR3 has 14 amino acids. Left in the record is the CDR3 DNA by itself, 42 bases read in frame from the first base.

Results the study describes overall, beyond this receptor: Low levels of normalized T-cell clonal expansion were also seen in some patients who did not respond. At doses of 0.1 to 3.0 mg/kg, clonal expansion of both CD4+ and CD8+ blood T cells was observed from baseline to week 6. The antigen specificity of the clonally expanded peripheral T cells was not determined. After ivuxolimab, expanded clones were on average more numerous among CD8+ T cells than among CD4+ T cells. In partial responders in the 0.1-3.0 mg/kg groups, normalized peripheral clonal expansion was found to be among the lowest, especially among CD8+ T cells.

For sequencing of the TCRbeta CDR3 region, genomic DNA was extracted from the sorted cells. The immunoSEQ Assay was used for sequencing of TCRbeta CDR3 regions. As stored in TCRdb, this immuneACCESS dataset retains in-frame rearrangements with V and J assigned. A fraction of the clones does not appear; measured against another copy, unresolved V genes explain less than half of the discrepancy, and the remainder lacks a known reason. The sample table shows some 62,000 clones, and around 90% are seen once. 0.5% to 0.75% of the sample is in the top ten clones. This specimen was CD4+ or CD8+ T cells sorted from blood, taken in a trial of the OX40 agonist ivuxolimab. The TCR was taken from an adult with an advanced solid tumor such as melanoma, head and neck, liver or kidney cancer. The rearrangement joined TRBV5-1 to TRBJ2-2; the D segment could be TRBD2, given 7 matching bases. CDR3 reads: CASSYYREGGELFF. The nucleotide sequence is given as TGCGCCAGCAGCTATTACAGGGAGGGCGGGGAGCTGTTTTTT.